Listed here are 15 T cell receptor beta chains from one sample, sequenced in a study of T cells in Graves' hyperthyroidism and ophthalmopathy. What was amplified from RNA transcripts were TCR beta CDR3 regions. In the first-round RT-PCR of the TCR CDR3, the HTBI primer set was used. TCRdb reprocessed the multiplex PCR reads with MiXCR, giving one entry per CDR3 protein. The table includes nearly 600,000 distinct CDR3 sequences, more than 13% detected once. Sequenced input: blood. Source of these receptors: a woman under 30 with Graves' ophthalmopathy.

This clonotype came up many times. The chain carries TRBV3-1 and TRBJ2-7; no firm D call. This CDR3 is built from 13 residues. V dropped 0 bases and J dropped 4 bases, with 7 bases sitting between them. The germline gives CDR1 LGHDT, CDR2 YNNKEL (reference sequence). The CDR3 loop is CASSQDRWYEQYF. The CDR3 DNA is TGTGCCAGCAGCCAAGATAGGTGGTACGAGCAGTACTTC.

This clonotype was counted ten times or more. The chain has TRBV6-1 and TRBJ1-4; D ambiguous. The CDR3 covers 13 residues. The germline gives CDR1 MNHNS, CDR2 SASEGT. Deletions cut 7 bases from V and 6 bases from J, with 12 bases between. The CDR3 loop is CASIRRVDEKLFF. In nucleotides, the CDR3 is TGTGCCAGCATTCGGAGGGTCGATGAAAAACTGTTTTTT.

J is TRBJ2-1 and V is TRBV3-1; 10 nucleotides align to TRBD2. The CDR3 sequence is 17 residues long. J was trimmed by 0 bases and V by 4 bases; bases with no gene match: 6. In germline, CDR1 is LGHDT, CDR2 YNNKEL (reference sequence). The CDR3 region is CASSPIAGGGSYNEQFF. As DNA, the CDR3 is TGTGCCAGCAGCCCGATAGCGGGAGGAGGCTCCTACAATGAGCAGTTCTTC.

A note on this clonotype: The junction differs from germline at one of its ends, possibly a read error. The gene calls are TRBV13 and TRBJ2-3; a weak D match, TRBD2 (6 bases). CDR1 and CDR2 (germline): PRHDT, FYEKMQ (reference sequence). The CDR3 has 15 residues. CDR3: CASSLGETRADTQYF. DNA of the CDR3: TGCGCCAGCAGCTTGGGGGAGACTAGGGCAGATACGCAGTATTTT.

This clonotype was counted many times. The V and J genes are TRBV7-8 and TRBJ2-1; 8 bases align to TRBD2. V lost 5 bases and J lost 7; bases outside the gene matches: 13. Germline CDR1 is SGHVS and CDR2 is FQNEAQ. This CDR3 is 16 amino acids long. The CDR3 coding sequence is TGTGCCAGCAGCCCTATCCCAGCGGGAGTATTTAATGAGCAGTTCTTC. Encoded protein: CASSPIPAGVFNEQFF.

The chain links TRBV5-1 to TRBJ1-1; no clear D gene. From germline, CDR1 is SGHRS and CDR2 YFSETQ. The CDR3 covers 14 residues. Trimming stripped 4 bases from V and 1 base from J, with 11 bases between. The CDR3 region has the DNA TGCGCCAGCAGCCCGGGTCACGAGAACACTGAAGCTTTCTTT. Amino acid sequence: CASSPGHENTEAFF. Full variable domain (rest looked up from reference TRBV5-1 and TRBJ1-1): KAGVTQTPRYLIKTRGQQVTLSCSPISGHRSVSWYQQTPGQGLQFLFEYFSETQRNKGNFPGRFSGRQFSNSRSEMNVSTLELGDSALYLCASSPGHENTEAFFGQGTRLTVV.

This clonotype was observed a handful of times. V is TRBV7-3 and J is TRBJ2-2, with TRBD2 identical over 12 bases. The V and J ends lost 4 bases and 3 bases, in that order; junction bases with no gene match: 6. This CDR3 comprises 17 residues. Germline CDR1 reads SGHTA; CDR2 reads FQGTGA. CDR3 residues: CASSSLAGGPHTGELFF. The CDR3 DNA is TGTGCCAGCAGCTCTCTAGCGGGAGGGCCTCACACCGGGGAGCTGTTTTTT.

V is TRBV5-1 and J is TRBJ2-2; D is possibly TRBD1 (5 bases). Trimming took 0 bases from V and 0 from J, leaving 12 bases between them. From germline, CDR1 is SGHRS and CDR2 YFSETQ. The length of the CDR3 is 17 residues. CDR3 residues: CASSLDNTGPNTGELFF. The DNA of the CDR3 is TGCGCCAGCAGCTTGGACAATACAGGACCGAACACCGGGGAGCTGTTTTTT.

J is TRBJ1-2 and V is TRBV10-3; 9 bases map to TRBD1. Per the germline V gene, CDR1 is ENHRY and CDR2 is SYGVKD. J was trimmed by 3 bases and V by 7 bases; bases with no gene match: 6. This CDR3 has 14 residues. This CDR3 is CAITATGGDYGYTF. CDR3 in DNA: TGTGCCATCACCGCGACAGGGGGGGACTATGGCTACACCTTC.

This clonotype showed up just a few times. The V and J genes are TRBV6-2 or TRBV6-3 and TRBJ2-4; TRBD2 is a possible D gene (6 bases). The CDR3 sequence is 14 residues long. Germline V gene sequence: CDR1 MNHEY, CDR2 SVGEGT. V was clipped by 9 bases and J by 1 base, with 13 bases between them. The CDR3: CASKTREAKNIQYF. In nucleotides, the CDR3 is TGTGCCAGTAAGACCCGGGAGGCCAAAAACATTCAGTACTTC.

The sample holds many counts of this clonotype. The chain couples TRBV12-3 or TRBV12-4 to TRBJ2-3, with a possible D match to TRBD1 (6 bases). The CDR3 has 16 residues. The ends were cut back, 6 bases at V and 4 bases at J, with 20 bases in the middle. The CDR3 loop reads CASSPARGDLADTQYF. In DNA, the CDR3 is TGTGCCAGCAGCCCGGCCAGGGGAGACCTGGCAGATACGCAGTATTTT.

This clonotype was counted many times. The V and J genes are TRBV28 and TRBJ1-2, with D uncertain. Germline V CDR1 and CDR2: MDHEN, SYDVKM. The V end lost 3 bases, the J end lost 5 bases, and 10 bases lay between the germline ends. This CDR3 comprises 13 residues. DNA for the CDR3: TGTGCCAGCAGTTTCGGCGGGAGATATGGCTACACCTTC. Amino acid sequence: CASSFGGRYGYTF.

This sequence joins TRBV5-8 and TRBJ1-1, with a possible D match to TRBD1 (6 bases). Trimming removed 1 base from V and 1 base from J, with 17 bases in between. Looked up from germline, CDR1 is SGHTS and CDR2 is YDEGEE. CDR3 length: 17 residues. The CDR3 protein is CASSLLQGGDGNTEAFF. CDR3 in DNA: TGTGCCAGCAGCTTGTTACAGGGAGGGGACGGGAACACTGAAGCTTTCTTT.

Many counts were recorded for this clonotype. The chain joins TRBV27 to TRBJ2-7, with 8 bases lining up with TRBD2. After removal of 0 bases from V and 2 bases from J, the junction contained 3 bases not matched to a gene. Germline assignment: CDR1 MNHEY and CDR2 SMNVEV (reference sequence). This CDR3 comprises 15 residues. The CDR3 protein is CASSLSSGTAYEQYF. The CDR3 coding sequence is TGTGCCAGCAGTTTATCTAGCGGGACGGCCTACGAGCAGTACTTC.

This clonotype has at least ten counts. The chain employs TRBV11-3 and TRBJ2-1; D might be TRBD1 (6 bases). The V and J ends lost 5 bases and 5 bases respectively, with 10 bases between them. The CDR3 is 13 residues long. Germline V gene lookup returns CDR1 SGHNT and CDR2 YENEEA. CDR3 loop: CASSQDSHNEQFF. CDR3 coding DNA: TGTGCCAGCAGCCAGGACAGTCACAATGAGCAGTTCTTC.